The 29 T cell receptor beta chains presented below share a single source sample, sequenced in a study of OX40 agonist ivuxolimab in advanced cancers. Assay: immunoSEQ multiplex PCR; the TCRdb copy retains only in-frame clones and omits some. The sample includes about 120,000 clones, roughly nine tenths of them seen just once. Source: CD4+ or CD8+ T cells sorted from blood, taken in a trial of the OX40 agonist ivuxolimab. These receptors were collected from an adult with an advanced solid tumor such as melanoma, head and neck, liver or kidney cancer.

The genes are TRBV7-9 and TRBJ2-1; D is perhaps TRBD2 (6 bases). CDR3 length: 18 residues. Trimming left V 2 bases short and J 1 base short, with 18 bases between. Germline V gives CDR1 SEHNR, CDR2 FQNEAQ (reference sequence). Here the CDR3 reads CASSLTQTSLKSYNEQFF. For the CDR3, the DNA is TGTGCCAGCAGCTTAACTCAGACTAGTTTAAAGTCCTACAATGAGCAGTTCTTC.

CDR3 sequence (DNA): TGTGCCAGCAGCCAAGGAGCTTCGGAAAAACTGTTTTTT. This sequence encodes CASSQGASEKLFF. This chain joins TRBV14 and TRBJ1-4; no firm D call. The V end was cut by 1 base, the J end by 8 bases, with 8 bases between. The germline CDR1 and CDR2 sequences are SGHDN and FVKESK. This CDR3 comprises 13 residues.

The J gene is TRBJ1-1, the V gene TRBV18; D gene uncertain. The V end was cut by 6 bases, the J end by 0 bases, with 8 bases between. The germline V gene has CDR1 KGHSH and CDR2 LQKENI. CDR3 length equals 13 residues. The CDR3 bases are TGTGCCAGCTCCCAGGCGGTGAACACTGAAGCTTTCTTT. Its protein is CASSQAVNTEAFF.

The gene calls are TRBV10-2 and TRBJ2-7; 9 bases are a match to TRBD1. This CDR3 has 14 amino acids. The V gene end was trimmed by 6 bases and the J gene end by 1 base; junction bases not matched to a gene: 4. Germline V gene data show CDR1 as WSHSY and CDR2 as SAAADI. CDR3 nucleotide sequence: TGCGCCAGCAGAAGGGGACAGGGTTCCTACGAGCAGTACTTC. Its protein is CASRRGQGSYEQYF.

CDR3 nucleotide sequence: TGTGCCAGCAGTTTCATTGAGGGAGGTGGGAACACTGAAGCTTTCTTT. This encodes CASSFIEGGGNTEAFF. The chain uses TRBV6-5 and TRBJ1-1; D is uncertain. Germline V lookup: CDR1 MNHEY, CDR2 SVGAGI. The V and J ends lost 4 bases and 1 base respectively, with 16 bases between them. This CDR3 spans 16 amino acids.

This chain links TRBV5-6 with TRBJ1-1; D call uncertain. This CDR3 spans 13 amino acids. Per the germline V gene, CDR1 is SGHDT and CDR2 is YYEEEE. Trimming stripped 0 bases from V and 1 base from J, with 4 bases between. This CDR3 is CASSLGPNTEAFF. CDR3 DNA: TGTGCCAGCAGCTTGGGACCGAACACTGAAGCTTTCTTT.

This clone was seen a single time. This chain links TRBV5-1 with TRBJ1-2; possibly TRBD1 for D (6 bases). Germline lookup yields CDR1 SGHRS and CDR2 YFSETQ. V lost 0 bases and J lost 3, with 9 bases in between. This CDR3 is 14 amino acids long. CDR3 nucleotide sequence: TGCGCCAGCAGCTTGGGACAGGTGGACTATGGCTACACCTTC. This sequence encodes CASSLGQVDYGYTF.

This clone was recorded a few times. This rearrangement joins TRBV19 to TRBJ2-2, with no clear D. The CDR3 is made up of 13 amino acids. Between the trimmed V and J ends, which lost 1 base and 6 bases, there was a span of 6 bases. Looked up from germline, CDR1 is LNHDA and CDR2 is SQIVND (reference sequence). The CDR3: CASSIGDAGELFF. Here the CDR3 DNA reads TGTGCCAGTAGTATAGGGGATGCCGGGGAGCTGTTTTTT.

CDR3 in amino acids: CASSGVAHYGYTF. DNA for the CDR3: TGTGCCAGCAGTGGTGTAGCCCACTATGGCTACACCTTC. The chain carries TRBV6-1 and TRBJ1-2; D ambiguous. This CDR3 contains 13 residues. CDR1 is MNHNS, CDR2 SASEGT, per germline. V was trimmed by 4 bases and J by 3 bases, leaving 9 bases between them.

This clone was detected a few times. The J gene is TRBJ2-1, the V gene TRBV6-1, with TRBD1 matching over 7 bases. The CDR3 totals 15 residues. Germline V lookup: CDR1 MNHNS, CDR2 SASEGT. V trimming: 0 bases; J trimming: 4 bases; junction bases outside the gene matches: 3. This CDR3 is CASSEADRTYNEQFF. The CDR3 DNA is TGTGCCAGCAGTGAAGCGGACAGGACATACAATGAGCAGTTCTTC.

CDR3 coding DNA: TGCGCCAGCGGTAGCAAGGGACCCCTCACAGATACGCAGTATTTT. Its translation is CASGSKGPLTDTQYF. This chain links TRBV5-1 with TRBJ2-3, with D perhaps given as TRBD1 or TRBD2 (5 bases each). From germline, CDR1 is SGHRS and CDR2 YFSETQ. V lost 7 bases, J lost 2 bases, and 17 bases lay in between. The CDR3 is 15 amino acids.

The J gene is TRBJ1-2, the V gene TRBV27; D might be TRBD1 (5 bases). V was shortened by 1 base and J by 5 bases, with 8 bases between the two germline ends. This CDR3 spans 13 amino acids. CDR1 and CDR2 (germline): MNHEY, SMNVEV (reference sequence). CDR3 sequence (DNA): TGTGCCAGCAGTTTATTCGGGGGGTATGGCTACACCTTC. Translation gives CASSLFGGYGYTF.

This chain joins TRBV19 and TRBJ2-7; 10 bases map to TRBD2. Germline V gives CDR1 LNHDA, CDR2 SQIVND (reference sequence). The CDR3 covers 16 residues. V lost 6 bases to trimming and J lost 2 bases; unmatched junction nucleotides: 10. CDR3 in DNA: TGTGCCAGTAGCCTGGAGTCTAGCGGGGGAGCCTACGAGCAGTACTTC. This translates into CASSLESSGGAYEQYF.

V gene TRBV9 combines with J gene TRBJ2-3; TRBD1 agrees at 8 bases. V lost 0 bases to trimming and J lost 5 bases; unmatched junction nucleotides: 17. The CDR3 has 19 residues. Germline V lookup: CDR1 SGDLS, CDR2 YYNGEE. DNA for the CDR3: TGTGCCAGCAGCGTAGAGAGGGGGACAGGCCTAACCCAAAGAGATACGCAGTATTTT. It is translated as CASSVERGTGLTQRDTQYF.

This clone showed up just a few times. The chain recombines TRBV6-1 with TRBJ2-7; 11 nucleotides match TRBD2. The CDR3 is made up of 15 amino acids. Per the germline V gene, CDR1 is MNHNS and CDR2 is SASEGT. Trimming cost V 6 bases and J 2 bases; bases outside gene matches: 6. The CDR3 loop reads CASRTGTSGPYEQYF. CDR3 bases: TGTGCCAGCAGGACAGGGACTAGCGGACCCTACGAGCAGTACTTC.

The chain joins TRBV18 to TRBJ1-5; D remains ambiguous. The CDR3 totals 13 residues. Trimming cost V 4 bases and J 7 bases, with 11 bases left between them. CDR1 KGHSH and CDR2 LQKENI come from the germline V gene. The CDR3 coding sequence is TGTGCCAGCTCACTAGACCTGAAGCAGCCCCAGCATTTT. Translating it yields CASSLDLKQPQHF.

V and J are TRBV6-1 and TRBJ1-1; 7 nucleotides align to TRBD1. The junction had 4 bases not matched to a gene; V was cut back by 6 bases and J by 0 bases. The CDR3 contains 14 residues. Germline loops: CDR1 MNHNS, CDR2 SASEGT. CDR3 region: CASSRGQMNTEAFF. CDR3 coding DNA: TGTGCCAGCAGCCGGGGACAGATGAACACTGAAGCTTTCTTT.

This rearrangement joins TRBV7-2 to TRBJ1-5, with unresolved D. The ends were cut back, 3 bases at V and 1 base at J, with 10 bases in the middle. The CDR3 consists of 15 residues. Germline V CDR1 and CDR2: SGHTA, FQGNSA. The CDR3 reads CASSFKGLSNQPQHF. The CDR3 DNA is TGTGCCAGCAGCTTCAAGGGTTTGAGCAATCAGCCCCAGCATTTT.

The genes are TRBV7-9 and TRBJ2-5, with unresolved D. CDR3 length: 14 residues. V was pared by 5 bases and J by 0 bases, with 10 bases between. Germline loops: CDR1 SEHNR, CDR2 FQNEAQ (reference sequence). Here the CDR3 DNA reads TGTGCCAGCAGCCCCGGACCTAACCAAGAGACCCAGTACTTC. Its translation: CASSPGPNQETQYF.

This clone was seen only once. The chain links TRBV6-4 to TRBJ2-1; D gene unclear. This CDR3 is built from 13 residues. V shed 4 bases and J shed 5 bases, with 9 bases lying between them. CDR1 MRHNA and CDR2 SNTAGT come from the germline V gene. The DNA of the CDR3 is TGTGCCAGCAGTGTCGCTAGAGACAATGAGCAGTTCTTC. Translation: CASSVARDNEQFF.

V and J are TRBV28 and TRBJ2-3; 9 positions match TRBD2. The CDR3 is 19 amino acids. The ends lost 5 bases at V and 1 base at J; junction bases unmatched: 16. Per the germline V gene, CDR1 is MDHEN and CDR2 is SYDVKM. CDR3 bases: TGTGCCAGCAGTCTACATTCTCTCGGGTTAGCGGGAGGCACAGATACGCAGTATTTT. It translates to CASSLHSLGLAGGTDTQYF.

This chain links TRBV11-1 with TRBJ2-3; D possibly corresponds to TRBD1 (6 bases). V dropped 5 bases and J dropped 6 bases, with 18 bases sitting between them. The CDR3 totals 15 residues. CDR1 is SGHAT and CDR2 is FQDESV in the germline V gene (reference sequence). The DNA for the CDR3 is TGTGCCAGCAGCAAGTACATTGGGGGCCTGGATACGCAGTATTTT. Encoded protein: CASSKYIGGLDTQYF.

This chain joins TRBV2 and TRBJ1-1, with D uncertain. V lost 3 bases to trimming and J lost 1 base, with 6 bases between them. CDR3 size: 13 residues. Germline CDR1 SNHLY, CDR2 FYNNEI. The CDR3 sequence: CASSEWGNTEAFF. The CDR3 coding sequence is TGTGCCAGCAGTGAGTGGGGGAACACTGAAGCTTTCTTT.

This chain connects TRBV5-1 to TRBJ2-1, with 10 bases identical to TRBD2. Germline V CDR1 and CDR2: SGHRS, YFSETQ. Trimming cost V 9 bases and J 3 bases; bases outside gene matches: 6. The CDR3 consists of 14 residues. CDR3 sequence reads: CATKRGGDYNEQFF. CDR3 DNA sequence: TGCGCCACCAAGCGGGGGGGCGACTACAATGAGCAGTTCTTC.

The rearrangement joins TRBV7-3 to TRBJ2-1; TRBD2 matches at 9 bases. V shed 4 bases and J 5 bases; nucleotides not matched to a gene: 6. The CDR3 has 15 amino acids. Germline lookup yields CDR1 SGHTA and CDR2 FQGTGA. This chain's CDR3 is CASSSLTSGDNEQFF. The CDR3 nucleotides read TGTGCCAGCAGCTCCCTGACTAGCGGAGACAATGAGCAGTTCTTC.

In nucleotides, the CDR3 is TGTGCCAGCAGCTTAACCGGACAGGGTAATGGCTACACCTTC. Residues: CASSLTGQGNGYTF. The chain links TRBV7-3 to TRBJ1-2; 8 nucleotides align to TRBD1. CDR3 size: 14 residues. Trimming took 0 bases from V and 6 from J; bases not matched to a gene: 3. Germline V gene data show CDR1 as SGHTA and CDR2 as FQGTGA.

V usage is TRBV19 and J usage is TRBJ2-1, with 8 bases aligning to TRBD2. Per the germline V gene, CDR1 is LNHDA and CDR2 is SQIVND (reference sequence). The junction had 15 bases not matched to a gene; V was cut back by 5 bases and J by 15 bases. The CDR3 runs 14 residues. DNA for the CDR3: TGTGCCAGTAGTCATTCGGACCAGCGGGAGAGTCTGTTCTTC. Amino acid sequence: CASSHSDQRESLFF.

In its sample, this clone was seen once. The chain couples TRBV5-1 to TRBJ2-1; D might be TRBD2 (6 bases). Trimming took 0 bases from V and 5 from J, leaving 12 bases between them. Per germline, CDR1 SGHRS and CDR2 YFSETQ. The CDR3 is 15 amino acids. The CDR3 protein is CASSLAGGVDNEQFF. CDR3 coding DNA: TGCGCCAGCAGCTTGGCCGGGGGAGTAGACAATGAGCAGTTCTTC.

This clone showed up just once. V usage is TRBV10-3 and J usage is TRBJ1-2; D unresolved. The CDR3 contains 13 residues. V lost 6 bases and J 6 bases, leaving 14 bases between the germline ends. The germline V gene encodes CDR1 ENHRY and CDR2 SYGVKD. DNA of the CDR3: TGTGCCATCAGGTTGTTGTCAGCCGATGGCTACACCTTC. The encoded protein is CAIRLLSADGYTF.